A single sample is the source of the 32 T cell receptor beta chains below, sequenced in a study of radiotherapy plus CTLA-4 blockade in lung cancer. Measured with immunoSEQ multiplex PCR; TCRdb has only the in-frame clones, and not every one. Seen here are approximately 80,000 clones, over 70% observed once, and the top ten hold 22%. This specimen consisted of peripheral blood, obtained from a patient treated with radiotherapy plus ipilimumab. These TCRs come from a human donor with non-small cell lung cancer whose response to radiotherapy plus ipilimumab could not be evaluated. Some clones in this sample may be carry-over from other donors' samples.

The chain's CDR3 is CASSPTGTGKTHYGYTF. The CDR3 bases are TGCGCCAGCAGCCCCACCGGGACAGGGAAGACTCACTATGGCTACACCTTC. The rearrangement uses TRBV5-1 and TRBJ1-2; 9 bases are a match to TRBD1. The CDR3 extends over 17 amino acids. Germline CDR1 and CDR2: SGHRS and YFSETQ. V was clipped by 4 bases and J by 3 bases; unmatched bases: 13. The whole variable domain, filled in from reference TRBV5-1 and TRBJ1-2, reads KAGVTQTPRYLIKTRGQQVTLSCSPISGHRSVSWYQQTPGQGLQFLFEYFSETQRNKGNFPGRFSGRQFSNSRSEMNVSTLELGDSALYLCASSPTGTGKTHYGYTFGSGTRLTVV.

The rearrangement joins TRBV4-3 to TRBJ2-3, with 12 bases fitting TRBD2. V lost 3 bases to trimming and J lost 1 base; unmatched junction nucleotides: 5. CDR1 and CDR2 from the germline V gene are LGHNA and YSLEER. The CDR3 runs 17 residues. The CDR3 nucleotides are TGCGCCAGCAGCCATGCACTAGCGGGGGGAGGCACAGATACGCAGTATTTT. Its protein product is CASSHALAGGGTDTQYF.

This chain joins TRBV20-1 and TRBJ2-7, with TRBD2 as a possible D gene (5 bases). Germline assignment: CDR1 DFQATT and CDR2 SNEGSKA (reference sequence). V lost 5 bases to trimming and J lost 3 bases, with 8 bases between them. This CDR3 is built from 11 residues. The CDR3 DNA reads TGCAGTGCTGAGGGCCTCTACGAGCAGTACTTC. This gives the protein CSAEGLYEQYF.

The rearrangement joins TRBV6-5 to TRBJ2-1; D is possibly TRBD1 (5 bases). Trimming removed 3 bases from V and 7 bases from J, with 10 bases in between. CDR3 size: 13 residues. CDR1 and CDR2 from the germline V gene are MNHEY and SVGAGI. This chain's CDR3 is CASSYSRQNEQFF. The CDR3 region has the DNA TGTGCCAGCAGTTATTCGAGACAGAATGAGCAGTTCTTC.

The chain carries TRBV4-1 and TRBJ2-7; 7 nucleotides align to TRBD1. CDR3 size: 15 residues. Unmatched junction bases numbered 8, after V lost 4 bases and J lost 2 bases. Germline values: CDR1 MGHRA, CDR2 YSYEKL. The CDR3 protein is CASSPLWTGTYEQYF. CDR3 nucleotide sequence: TGCGCCAGCAGCCCCCTTTGGACAGGTACCTACGAGCAGTACTTC.

In this sample, this clone turned up a few times. The chain couples TRBV4-1 to TRBJ1-3, with 7 bases identical to TRBD1. The germline V gene encodes CDR1 MGHRA and CDR2 YSYEKL. V lost 5 bases and J lost 1; bases outside the gene matches: 2. The CDR3 loop spans 14 amino acids. The DNA for the CDR3 is TGCGCCAGCAGCGCGACAGGGTCTGGAAACACCATATATTTT. Protein: CASSATGSGNTIYF.

This clone was seen only a few times. CDR3 nucleotide sequence: TGTGCCAGCAGTTCACCTAGCGGCCCAGGGCAGTTCTTC. Amino acids: CASSSPSGPGQFF. The chain joins TRBV28 to TRBJ2-1; 7 bases line up with TRBD2. The germline V gene encodes CDR1 MDHEN and CDR2 SYDVKM. This CDR3 has 13 amino acids. The junction had 9 bases not matched to a gene; V was cut back by 4 bases and J by 12 bases. Filled out from reference TRBV28 and TRBJ2-1, the complete variable domain reads DVKVTQSSRYLVKRTGEKVFLECVQDMDHENMFWYRQDPGLGLRLIYFSYDVKMKEKGDIPEGYSVSREKKERFSLILESASTNQTSMYLCASSSPSGPGQFFGPGTRLTVL.

This clone was detected only once. The rearrangement joins TRBV7-2 to TRBJ2-1, with D unresolved. The length of the CDR3 is 14 residues. V dropped 4 bases and J dropped 4 bases, with 11 bases sitting between them. Germline-derived CDR1 and CDR2 are SGHTA and FQGNSA. The CDR3 loop reads CASSSVPLYNEQFF. The CDR3, as DNA: TGTGCCAGCAGCTCGGTGCCGCTTTACAATGAGCAGTTCTTC.

This clone has a handful of counts. The chain carries TRBV4-3 and TRBJ2-1; 7 bases match TRBD2. Germline V gene sequence: CDR1 LGHNA, CDR2 YSLEER. J lost 5 bases, V lost 0 bases, and 10 bases had no gene match. CDR3 size: 17 residues. Written as DNA, the CDR3 is TGCGCCAGCAGCCAAGATTCCGGAGGAAGCGGGGACAATGAGCAGTTCTTC. It specifies CASSQDSGGSGDNEQFF.

The chain combines TRBV5-1 with TRBJ1-4, with 7 positions matching TRBD1. The length of the CDR3 is 14 residues. Trimming took 4 bases from V and 8 from J; bases not matched to a gene: 8. CDR1 is SGHRS, CDR2 YFSETQ, per germline. The CDR3 region has the DNA TGCGCCAGCAGCCAAGGGGGCGCGGGGGAAAAACTGTTTTTT. It translates to CASSQGGAGEKLFF.

J is TRBJ2-2 and V is TRBV19; 7 bases map to TRBD1. The germline V gene encodes CDR1 LNHDA and CDR2 SQIVND (reference sequence). Trimming took 1 base from V and 5 from J; bases not matched to a gene: 4. The CDR3 is 15 amino acids. The CDR3, as DNA: TGTGCCAGTAGTATAGCGAACAGGGGAACCGGGGAGCTGTTTTTT. Protein product: CASSIANRGTGELFF.

Only one count was recorded for this clone. This chain links TRBV30 with TRBJ2-7, with D perhaps matching TRBD1 (6 bases). The V gene's germline CDR1 is GTSNPN and CDR2 SVGIG (reference sequence). There are 14 residues in the CDR3. Between the trimmed V and J ends, which lost 2 bases and 3 bases, there was a span of 14 bases. The CDR3 loop reads CAWSTAGDGYEQYF. Here the CDR3 DNA reads TGTGCCTGGAGTACGGCAGGGGATGGCTACGAGCAGTACTTC.

This clone was observed a single time. The chain combines TRBV5-1 with TRBJ2-7; D is possibly TRBD1 (5 bases). The CDR3 extends over 17 amino acids. Germline V CDR1 and CDR2: SGHRS, YFSETQ. Trimming left V 0 bases short and J 0 bases short, with 16 bases between. CDR3 sequence (DNA): TGCGCCAGCAGCTTGGACGCTACAGGACCTGACTCCTACGAGCAGTACTTC. The encoded protein is CASSLDATGPDSYEQYF.

The rearrangement joins TRBV5-1 to TRBJ2-7; TRBD2 is a possible D gene (6 bases). The length of the CDR3 is 13 residues. V lost 7 bases, J lost 4 bases, and 15 bases lay in between. The germline V gene has CDR1 SGHRS and CDR2 YFSETQ. This CDR3 reads CASARDLSYEQYF. CDR3 nucleotide sequence: TGCGCCAGCGCAAGGGACTTATCGTACGAGCAGTACTTC.

This chain links TRBV4-2 with TRBJ1-1, with D tentatively TRBD1 (5 bases). The germline V gene has CDR1 LGHNA and CDR2 YNFKEQ. This CDR3 has 15 residues. Trimming stripped 0 bases from V and 0 bases from J, with 8 bases between. Here the CDR3 DNA reads TGTGCCAGCAGCCAAGAGACAGTGATGAACACTGAAGCTTTCTTT. Translation: CASSQETVMNTEAFF.

This chain connects TRBV7-2 to TRBJ2-7; 8 bases agree with TRBD2. CDR3 size: 16 residues. With 1 base clipped from V and 4 bases from J, the junction kept 9 bases outside the gene matches. Germline CDR1 and CDR2: SGHTA and FQGNSA. The CDR3 DNA reads TGTGCCAGCAGCTTAGAAACGGGGGGGCCAATGTACGAGCAGTACTTC. This translates into CASSLETGGPMYEQYF.

The J gene is TRBJ2-7, the V gene TRBV6-1; 8 nucleotides line up with TRBD2. Germline CDR1 is MNHNS and CDR2 is SASEGT. CDR3 length: 14 residues. The J segment lost 2 bases and the V segment lost 4 bases, leaving 4 bases of the junction unmatched. The CDR3 coding sequence is TGTGCCAGCAGTGTTGAGCGGGGGCCCTACGAGCAGTACTTC. This encodes CASSVERGPYEQYF.

This clone was counted once. The gene calls are TRBV29-1 and TRBJ1-2; 8 bases fit TRBD1. Germline CDR1 SQVTM, CDR2 ANQGSEA. V trimming: 3 bases; J trimming: 6 bases; junction bases outside the gene matches: 9. The length of the CDR3 is 14 residues. The CDR3 sequence: CSVDGKTGGDGYTF. CDR3 bases: TGCAGCGTTGACGGGAAAACAGGGGGGGATGGCTACACCTTC.

This clone was counted once. The rearrangement uses TRBV10-2 and TRBJ1-6; 8 positions match TRBD1. In germline, CDR1 is WSHSY, CDR2 SAAADI. J was trimmed by 6 bases and V by 8 bases; bases with no gene match: 3. The CDR3 runs 13 residues. CDR3 sequence: CASVRGRNSPLHF. The CDR3, as DNA: TGCGCCAGCGTCAGGGGGCGTAATTCACCCCTCCACTTT.

As concerns this clone: One junction end does not reproduce the germline sequence, and a read error may be involved. The chain joins TRBV4-1 to TRBJ2-5; 7 nucleotides align to TRBD2. Looked up from germline, CDR1 is MGHRA and CDR2 is YSYEKL. CDR3 size: 14 residues. CDR3 nucleotide sequence: TGTGCCAGCAGCCTTCTGGGGGGGAGGGAGACCCAGTACTTC. Translating gives CASSLLGGRETQYF.

The chain uses TRBV28 and TRBJ2-1; D possibly corresponds to TRBD1 (6 bases). V lost 1 base and J lost 2, with 15 bases in between. Germline V gene sequence: CDR1 MDHEN, CDR2 SYDVKM. The CDR3 is 17 residues long. This CDR3 is CASSLFKPGAPYNEQFF. DNA of the CDR3: TGTGCCAGCAGTTTATTCAAGCCAGGGGCCCCCTACAATGAGCAGTTCTTC.

This chain links TRBV6-5 with TRBJ2-5; TRBD1 is a possible D gene (5 bases). Germline CDR1 and CDR2: MNHEY and SVGAGI. V lost 5 bases, J lost 3 bases, and 13 bases lay in between. The CDR3 runs to 14 residues. The CDR3 here is CASSLSGWEETQYF. The CDR3 DNA is TGTGCCAGCAGTCTTTCAGGGTGGGAAGAGACCCAGTACTTC.

This chain connects TRBV7-2 to TRBJ2-7; maybe TRBD1 (5 bases). The CDR3 spans 14 residues. V lost 1 base and J lost 7, with 14 bases in between. The germline gives CDR1 SGHTA, CDR2 FQGNSA. The DNA of the CDR3 is TGTGCCAGCAGCTTAGTCGGCAGGGCTGGGGAGCAGTACTTC. Encoded protein: CASSLVGRAGEQYF.

This clone was seen more than once but under ten times. CDR3 nucleotides: TGTGCCAGCATCGGGACAGGGGGCTCTCAGCCCCAGCATTTT. Its protein product is CASIGTGGSQPQHF. The rearrangement links TRBV2 to TRBJ1-5; TRBD1 matches at 12 bases. The CDR3 contains 14 residues. V lost 7 bases and J lost 6; bases outside the gene matches: 4. Germline CDR1 reads SNHLY; CDR2 reads FYNNEI.

V is TRBV27 and J is TRBJ2-6; D not resolved. This CDR3 has 15 residues. Between the trimmed V and J ends, which lost 2 bases and 4 bases, there was a span of 9 bases. Germline CDR1 MNHEY, CDR2 SMNVEV (reference sequence). CDR3 sequence: CASSLGPYGANVLTF. The CDR3 coding sequence is TGTGCCAGCAGTTTAGGGCCGTACGGGGCCAACGTCCTGACTTTC. The full variable domain, its missing parts supplied by reference TRBV27 and TRBJ2-6, is EAQVTQNPRYLITVTGKKLTVTCSQNMNHEYMSWYRQDPGLGLRQIYYSMNVEVTDKGDVPEGYKVSRKEKRNFPLILESPSPNQTSLYFCASSLGPYGANVLTFGAGSRLTVL.

The chain employs TRBV6-5 and TRBJ1-2, with 7 nucleotides matching TRBD1. V trimming: 6 bases; J trimming: 0 bases; junction bases outside the gene matches: 4. CDR1 MNHEY and CDR2 SVGAGI come from the germline V gene. The CDR3 is 14 residues long. As DNA, the CDR3 is TGTGCCAGCAGACGACAGGGATCTAACTATGGCTACACCTTC. Residues: CASRRQGSNYGYTF.

J is TRBJ2-5 and V is TRBV5-4; D might be TRBD2 (7 bases). Between the trimmed V and J ends, which lost 3 bases and 2 bases, there was a span of 17 bases. The CDR3 is made up of 16 amino acids. Germline V gene lookup returns CDR1 SGHNT and CDR2 YYREEE (reference sequence). In DNA form, the CDR3 reads TGTGCCAGCAGCTGGGGGGGGCAGGGAGGACAAGAGACCCAGTACTTC. Encoded protein: CASSWGGQGGQETQYF.

The V gene is TRBV30, the J gene TRBJ2-3, with D perhaps TRBD1 (6 bases). Trimming took 3 bases from V and 2 from J, leaving 12 bases between them. Germline loops: CDR1 GTSNPN, CDR2 SVGIG (reference sequence). The CDR3 has 14 residues. CDR3 protein: CAWRTGFVTDTQYF. CDR3 coding DNA: TGTGCCTGGAGAACAGGGTTCGTCACAGATACGCAGTATTTT. Drawing the rest from reference TRBV30 and TRBJ2-3, the complete variable domain is SQTIHQWPATLVQPVGSPLSLECTVEGTSNPNLYWYRQAAGRGLQLLFYSVGIGQISSEVPQNLSASRPQDRQFILSSKKLLLSDSGFYLCAWRTGFVTDTQYFGPGTRLTVL.

This chain connects TRBV19 to TRBJ1-2; TRBD1 is a possible D gene (6 bases). The V end was cut by 1 base, the J end by 6 bases, with 12 bases between. This CDR3 is 14 amino acids long. The germline V gene encodes CDR1 LNHDA and CDR2 SQIVND (reference sequence). Here the CDR3 DNA reads TGTGCCAGTAGTATAGTAGGCAGGGGTAATGGCTACACCTTC. Translated, it gives CASSIVGRGNGYTF.

The rearrangement uses TRBV6-1 and TRBJ1-5; a weak D match, TRBD1 (5 bases). Trimming took off 8 bases at V and 7 bases at J, with 18 bases between the two ends. There are 14 residues in the CDR3. Germline lookup yields CDR1 MNHNS and CDR2 SASEGT. The CDR3, as DNA: TGTGCCAGCTCTTCAGGAGGGGTGAAGCAGCCCCAGCATTTT. Its translation: CASSSGGVKQPQHF.

J is TRBJ2-3 and V is TRBV7-6; 7 bases align to TRBD1. There are 15 residues in the CDR3. V lost 2 bases, J lost 0 bases, and 2 bases stayed unmatched. The germline CDR1 and CDR2 sequences are SGHVS and FNYEAQ. The CDR3 bases are TGTGCCAGCAGCTTACAGGGGGTGAGCACAGATACGCAGTATTTT. It specifies CASSLQGVSTDTQYF.

The V call is TRBV9, the J call TRBJ1-2; weak D call: TRBD1 (6 bases). CDR1 SGDLS and CDR2 YYNGEE come from the germline V gene. V lost 0 bases, J lost 8 bases, and 17 bases lay in between. CDR3 size: 15 residues. The DNA of the CDR3 is TGTGCCAGCAGCGTAGATGGGTTCGCCCAGGGGGGCTACACCTTC. It is translated as CASSVDGFAQGGYTF.